The clone carrying this TCR beta chain was recorded a few times. Its antigen is unknown. V lost 2 bases to trimming and J lost 1 base, with 5 bases between them. The CDR3 is 13 amino acids. CDR1 SGHDN and CDR2 FVKESK come from the germline V gene. Time point defined: week 23, last vaccination. A single vaccine dose contained 300 ug of mutant IDH1 20-mer peptide, and topical imiquimod was used with it. This table comes from immunoSEQ multiplex PCR, and its TCRdb copy is limited to in-frame clones, with some not included. The profile shows fewer than 45,000 clones, over 70% of them singletons. The data originate from a study of a mutant IDH1 vaccine in newly diagnosed glioma. Study-wide background: The study gave patients eight vaccinations in weeks 1, 3, 5, 7, 11, 15, 19, 23. The therapy given earlier, which was standard therapy, consisted of radiotherapy, temozolomide, or both, and most of the patients received both.

This clonotype originated in a woman aged 35 to 49 with glioma. Some clones in this sample may be carry-over from other donors' samples. Sequenced here: PBMCs, sampled from a glioma patient whose treatment included an IDH1 peptide vaccine. The rearrangement joins TRBV14 to TRBJ1-1, with D perhaps TRBD1 (5 bases). The CDR3 reads CASSQTGNTEAFF. For the CDR3, the DNA is TGTGCCAGCAGCCAAACAGGGAACACTGAAGCTTTCTTT.